The 14 T cell receptor beta chains presented below share a single source sample, sequenced in a study of monozygotic twins with inflammatory bowel disease. No DNA is given; TCRdb re-called the 5' RACE reads and lists each CDR3 protein once. The table counts around 210,000 distinct CDR3 sequences; roughly 7.7% lies in the top ten. Sequenced sample: blood. Every receptor here comes from a human donor with ulcerative colitis or Crohn's disease, or a healthy co-twin of an affected twin (not recorded which).

The gene calls are TRBV4-1 and TRBJ2-7. The CDR3 runs 15 residues. Germline CDR1 reads MGHRA; CDR2 reads YSYEKL. This CDR3 is CASSQAGGSSYEQYF.

This chain uses TRBV13 with TRBJ2-4; there is no DNA to check the TCRdb D call of TRBD1. This CDR3 is built from 16 residues. Germline CDR1 and CDR2: PRHDT and FYEKMQ (reference sequence). CDR3 region: CASSLRPRSAKNIQYF. Drawing the rest from reference TRBV13 and TRBJ2-4, the complete variable domain is AAGVIQSPRHLIKEKRETATLKCYPIPRHDTVYWYQQGPGQDPQFLISFYEKMQSDKGSIPDRFSAQQFSDYHSELNMSSLELGDSALYFCASSLRPRSAKNIQYFGAGTRLSVL.

The rearrangement links TRBV7-9 to TRBJ1-2. Germline V gene lookup returns CDR1 SEHNR and CDR2 FQNEAQ (reference sequence). The CDR3 has 16 amino acids. The CDR3 region is CASSLENGRPRDGYTF.

V usage is TRBV7-3 and J usage is TRBJ2-2; no DNA is available, so the TRBD1 call from TCRdb remains unchecked. Germline V gene data show CDR1 as SGHTA and CDR2 as FQGTGA. The CDR3 is made up of 16 amino acids. CDR3 sequence reads: CASSPPRTGDTGELFF.

V gene TRBV6-5 combines with J gene TRBJ2-7; the TRBD2 assignment by TCRdb is unverifiable without DNA. This CDR3 is 13 amino acids long. Per the germline V gene, CDR1 is MNHEY and CDR2 is SVGAGI. CDR3: CASGLAESYEQYF.

The chain carries TRBV7-9 and TRBJ1-1. Germline CDR1 is SEHNR and CDR2 is FQNEAQ (reference sequence). The CDR3 has 13 amino acids. CDR3 residues: CASRPFSITEAFF. Filled out from reference TRBV7-9 and TRBJ1-1, the complete variable domain reads DTGVSQNPRHKITKRGQNVTFRCDPISEHNRLYWYRQTLGQGPEFLTYFQNEAQLEKSRLLSDRFSAERPKGSFSTLEIQRTEQGDSAMYLCASRPFSITEAFFGQGTRLTVV.

The rearrangement joins TRBV12-3 or TRBV12-4 to TRBJ1-1. This CDR3 region has 13 residues. The CDR3 loop reads CASSLWQGLEAFF.

The chain has TRBV5-4 and TRBJ2-3; TCRdb selects TRBD1, and the lack of DNA leaves this call unchecked. Germline V lookup: CDR1 SGHNT, CDR2 YYREEE (reference sequence). The CDR3 spans 15 residues. The CDR3 sequence is CASSLGQGILDTQYF.

V and J are TRBV7-2 and TRBJ2-1; TCRdb's D gene call, TRBD1, goes unchecked for lack of DNA. This CDR3 has 14 residues. Germline CDR1 SGHTA, CDR2 FQGNSA. The CDR3 protein is CASSSSDREGAGFF.

The chain recombines TRBV7-3 with TRBJ2-1; TCRdb's D call, TRBD2, is unchecked because there is no DNA. Germline CDR1 and CDR2: SGHTA and FQGTGA. The CDR3 consists of 14 residues. The CDR3 here is CASSTGTSGVEQFF. Variable domain in full (rest from reference TRBV7-3 and TRBJ2-1): GAGVSQTPSNKVTEKGKYVELRCDPISGHTALYWYRQSLGQGPEFLIYFQGTGAADDSGLPNDRFFAVRPEGSVSTLKIQRTERGDSAVYLCASSTGTSGVEQFFGPGTRLTVL.

The chain uses TRBV6-1 and TRBJ2-1; TCRdb returns TRBD1, unconfirmable since there is no DNA. Germline CDR1 MNHNS, CDR2 SASEGT. There are 14 residues in the CDR3. CDR3 residues: CASHFDVGASEQFF.

The V call is TRBV19, the J call TRBJ2-3; lacking DNA, the TRBD1 call made by TCRdb goes unchecked. The V gene's germline CDR1 is LNHDA and CDR2 SQIVND (reference sequence). This CDR3 region has 13 residues. The CDR3 spells CASSGQLTDTQYF.

This chain joins TRBV7-3 and TRBJ2-5; TCRdb picks TRBD2, but there is no DNA to check that call. There are 13 residues in the CDR3. Germline V gene data show CDR1 as SGHTA and CDR2 as FQGTGA. CDR3 sequence reads: CASSLEALGTQYF.

This chain joins TRBV12-3 or TRBV12-4 and TRBJ2-7. The CDR3 runs 14 residues. CDR3 region: CASSLTQNPYEQYF.